This T cell receptor beta chain was sequenced in a study of post-analysis software for immune sequencing data. Study-level results: TRBV segments more frequent in patients than in controls numbered roughly 5 and included TRBV5-6, TRBV5-1 and TRBV20-1.

V lost 3 bases, J lost 11 bases, and 18 bases stayed unmatched. The CDR3 spans 17 residues. Looked up from germline, CDR1 is MNHEY and CDR2 is SMNVEV (reference sequence). The TCR beta cDNA libraries carried unique molecular identifiers. TCRdb recomputed calls from the PCR reads with MiXCR, one row per CDR3 protein. The table has about 770,000 distinct CDR3 sequences, roughly 50% seen once. On this clonotype itself: Antigen specificity is unknown.

Sequencing input: blood. V and J are TRBV27 and TRBJ2-5, with 10 positions matching TRBD2. This clonotype was obtained from a girl aged 5 to 17 with multiple sclerosis. CDR3 in amino acids: CASSFRGWASGSYGQYF. Written as DNA, the CDR3 is TGTGCCAGCAGTTTTAGAGGGTGGGCTAGCGGGAGCTACGGGCAGTACTTC.